This TCR beta chain was sequenced for a study of T cells in Graves' hyperthyroidism and ophthalmopathy. Broader study findings: Blood also contained most expanded thyroid clonotypes above 0.001. A model of 13 V-J features distinguished ophthalmopathy from stable hyperthyroidism.

This CDR3 has 17 residues. Germline V gene sequence: CDR1 SEHNR, CDR2 FQNEAQ (reference sequence). Trimming pared 5 bases from V and 1 base from J, leaving 15 bases between. RNA transcripts yielded amplified TCR beta CDR3 regions. When the TCR CDR3 underwent first-round RT-PCR, the HTBI primer set was used. One entry per CDR3 protein results from TCRdb running MiXCR on the multiplex PCR reads. The table lists around 660,000 distinct CDR3 sequences, less than 45% of them singletons. Concerning this clonotype: Its cognate antigen is unknown.

Sequenced: peripheral blood or thyroid tissue (not recorded which). The receptor was isolated from an adult man with Graves' disease, either hyperthyroidism or ophthalmopathy (not recorded which). The chain employs TRBV7-9 and TRBJ2-6; maybe TRBD2 (5 bases). CDR3 DNA sequence: TGTGCCAGCAGCCAAGTCTCGGGGAGATCTGGGGCCAACGTCCTGACTTTC. Its protein is CASSQVSGRSGANVLTF.